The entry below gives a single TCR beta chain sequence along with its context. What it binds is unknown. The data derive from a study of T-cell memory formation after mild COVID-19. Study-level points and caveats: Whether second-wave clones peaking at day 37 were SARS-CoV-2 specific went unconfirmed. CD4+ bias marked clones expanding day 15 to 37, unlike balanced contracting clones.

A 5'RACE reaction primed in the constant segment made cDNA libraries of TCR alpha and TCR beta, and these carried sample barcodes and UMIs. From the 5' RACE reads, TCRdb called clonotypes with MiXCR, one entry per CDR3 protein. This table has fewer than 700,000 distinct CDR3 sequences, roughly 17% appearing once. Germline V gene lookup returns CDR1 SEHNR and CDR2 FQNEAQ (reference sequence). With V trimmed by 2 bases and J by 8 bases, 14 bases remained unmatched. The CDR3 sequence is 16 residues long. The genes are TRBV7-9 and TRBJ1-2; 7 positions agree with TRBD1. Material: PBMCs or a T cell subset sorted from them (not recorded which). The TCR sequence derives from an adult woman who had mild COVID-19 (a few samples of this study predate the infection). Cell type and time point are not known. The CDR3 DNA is TGTGCCAGCAGCTTATACGCAACAGGGGACGGTAGGGGCTACACCTTC. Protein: CASSLYATGDGRGYTF. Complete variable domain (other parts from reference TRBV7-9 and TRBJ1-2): DTGVSQNPRHKITKRGQNVTFRCDPISEHNRLYWYRQTLGQGPEFLTYFQNEAQLEKSRLLSDRFSAERPKGSFSTLEIQRTEQGDSAMYLCASSLYATGDGRGYTFGSGTRLTVV.